Each of the 10 T cell receptor beta chains below was sequenced from the same sample in a study of cytomegalovirus exposure and HLA in healthy donors. The PCR contained 60 Vbeta and 13 Jbeta primers. Profiling relied on immunoSEQ multiplex PCR, and the TCRdb table lists in-frame clones only, not all of them. The data contain some 200,000 clones, roughly 84% of them singletons. Sequencing was carried out using PBMCs. These receptors came from a girl in the first two years of life in good health and CMV-seronegative.

The CDR3 DNA reads TGCGCCAGCAGCCAAGATCCCCCAACCCATCGTTCGGGGGAGCAGTACTTC. Its translation: CASSQDPPTHRSGEQYF. The rearrangement joins TRBV4-1 to TRBJ2-7, with a weak D call TRBD2 (5 bases). Germline CDR1 reads MGHRA; CDR2 reads YSYEKL. The CDR3 length is 17 residues. The V and J ends lost 0 bases and 7 bases respectively, with 22 bases between them.

This clone was detected only once. This rearrangement joins TRBV11-2 to TRBJ2-7, with 8 nucleotides matching TRBD2. The CDR3 runs 16 residues. Germline lookup yields CDR1 SGHAT and CDR2 FQNNGV. The ends lost 4 bases at V and 3 bases at J; junction bases unmatched: 11. The CDR3: CASSSLLREGRYEQYF. CDR3 bases: TGTGCCAGCAGCTCGCTTTTACGGGAGGGCCGCTACGAGCAGTACTTC.

The chain is built from TRBV9 and TRBJ2-5, with 9 bases aligning to TRBD1. V was pared by 3 bases and J by 4 bases, with 4 bases of the junction left unmatched. CDR1 SGDLS and CDR2 YYNGEE come from the germline V gene. The CDR3 totals 14 residues. CDR3 DNA: TGTGCCAGCAGCGCAAGGACAGGGGTAGAGACCCAGTACTTC. Translation gives CASSARTGVETQYF.

The chain couples TRBV9 to TRBJ2-1; tentative D call: TRBD2 (5 bases). CDR3 size: 15 residues. V was cut by 3 bases and J by 6 bases, with 16 bases left in between. Looked up from germline, CDR1 is SGDLS and CDR2 is YYNGEE. The CDR3 sequence: CASSAGPGNFNEQFF. CDR3 DNA sequence: TGTGCCAGCAGCGCCGGCCCCGGGAACTTCAATGAGCAGTTCTTC.

J is TRBJ2-1 and V is TRBV7-3; TRBD2 is a possible D gene (6 bases). This CDR3 contains 16 residues. CDR1 and CDR2 (germline): SGHTA, FQGTGA. V lost 1 base and J 1 base, leaving 11 bases between the germline ends. The CDR3 DNA reads as TGTGCCAGCAGCTTAAGGCGGGGAAATTCCTACAATGAGCAGTTCTTC. Protein sequence: CASSLRRGNSYNEQFF.

The V and J genes are TRBV2 and TRBJ2-3; D is perhaps TRBD2 (6 bases). This CDR3 region has 14 residues. The V end was cut by 5 bases, the J end by 5 bases, with 14 bases between. Germline-derived CDR1 and CDR2 are SNHLY and FYNNEI. CDR3 loop: CASSTAGTLDTQYF. CDR3 nucleotide sequence: TGTGCCAGCAGTACTGCGGGGACCCTAGATACGCAGTATTTT.

V and J are TRBV2 and TRBJ1-5; the match to TRBD1 covers 8 bases. V lost 5 bases, J lost 5 bases, and 8 bases stayed unmatched. The CDR3 covers 15 residues. Germline V lookup: CDR1 SNHLY, CDR2 FYNNEI. CDR3 in DNA: TGTGCCAGCAGTCCTTATACGACAGGGGATCAGCCCCAGCATTTT. Protein product: CASSPYTTGDQPQHF. Looking up the rest from reference TRBV2 and TRBJ1-5 gives the full variable domain: EPEVTQTPSHQVTQMGQEVILRCVPISNHLYFYWYRQILGQKVEFLVSFYNNEISEKSEIFDDQFSVERPDGSNFTLKIRSTKLEDSAMYFCASSPYTTGDQPQHFGDGTRLSIL.

The gene calls are TRBV9 and TRBJ2-7; 10 bases line up with TRBD2. CDR1 SGDLS and CDR2 YYNGEE come from the germline V gene. CDR3 length: 17 residues. Trimming took 0 bases from V and 0 from J; bases not matched to a gene: 6. The CDR3 loop is CASSVVGTSVSSYEQYF. The CDR3 DNA sequence: TGTGCCAGCAGCGTAGTGGGGACTAGCGTTAGCTCCTACGAGCAGTACTTC. Complete variable domain (other parts from reference TRBV9 and TRBJ2-7): DSGVTQTPKHLITATGQRVTLRCSPRSGDLSVYWYQQSLDQGLQFLIQYYNGEERAKGNILERFSAQQFPDLHSELNLSSLELGDSALYFCASSVVGTSVSSYEQYFGPGTRLTVT.

The V gene is TRBV19, the J gene TRBJ1-3; TRBD1 matches at 7 bases. The V segment lost 3 bases and the J segment 0 bases; nucleotides outside the gene matches: 2. The CDR3 is 15 residues long. In germline, CDR1 is LNHDA, CDR2 SQIVND (reference sequence). CDR3 coding DNA: TGTGCCAGTAGTATGGAGGGGGCCTCTGGAAACACCATATATTTT. Amino acid sequence: CASSMEGASGNTIYF. Filled out from reference TRBV19 and TRBJ1-3, the complete variable domain reads DGGITQSPKYLFRKEGQNVTLSCEQNLNHDAMYWYRQDPGQGLRLIYYSQIVNDFQKGDIAEGYSVSREKKESFPLTVTSAQKNPTAFYLCASSMEGASGNTIYFGEGSWLTVV.

This sequence joins TRBV9 and TRBJ2-7; maybe TRBD2 (5 bases). Trimming stripped 4 bases from V and 4 bases from J, with 15 bases between. CDR3 size: 14 residues. Germline values: CDR1 SGDLS, CDR2 YYNGEE. The CDR3 DNA reads as TGTGCCAGCAGCCCCGGGTCGACGGGGTACGAGCAGTACTTC. Residues: CASSPGSTGYEQYF.